A selection of T cell receptor beta chains follows, all from one sample in a study of blood T cell repertoires in COVID-19. The table came from immunoSEQ multiplex PCR; TCRdb's copy has only in-frame clones and leaves some out. Seen here are 150,000 to 200,000 clones, less than 90% observed once, and the top ten hold 9.5% to 12%. Source material: peripheral blood. The source of these receptors is a woman aged 55 to 70 with COVID-19, enrolled during active disease. The CDR3 runs from the conserved cysteine through the conserved F or W. A D gene is named only where the DNA matches it firmly. A row's size may be missing; if present it is once, few, many or a size class.

j_gene: TRBJ2-7; v_gene: TRBV7-2; d_gene: .; abundance: .; CDR3aa: CASSLVRGSVNEQYF; CDR3nt: TGTGCCAGCAGCTTAGTAAGGGGGTCGGTCAACGAGCAGTACTTC
j_gene: TRBJ2-5; v_gene: TRBV7-2; d_gene: TRBD2; abundance: .; CDR3aa: CASSLLADRTGDF; CDR3nt: TGTGCCAGCAGCTTACTAGCGGACCGTACAGGAGACTTC
j_gene: TRBJ1-1; v_gene: TRBV6-4; d_gene: .; abundance: once; CDR3aa: CASSVTVNTEAFF; CDR3nt: TGTGCCAGCAGTGTAACGGTGAACACTGAAGCTTTCTTT
j_gene: TRBJ1-1; v_gene: TRBV10-3; d_gene: TRBD1; abundance: .; CDR3aa: CAITPGQGDAQAFF; CDR3nt: TGTGCCATCACCCCGGGACAGGGGGATGCCCAAGCTTTCTTT
j_gene: TRBJ1-5; v_gene: TRBV9; d_gene: .; abundance: .; CDR3aa: CASSPRGGSEPQHF; CDR3nt: TGTGCCAGCAGCCCCCGCGGGGGTAGTGAGCCCCAGCATTTT
j_gene: TRBJ1-2; v_gene: TRBV3-1/TRBV3-2; d_gene: .; abundance: .; CDR3aa: CASRRAYGYTF; CDR3nt: TGTGCCAGCAGGCGGGCCTATGGCTACACCTTC
j_gene: TRBJ2-7; v_gene: TRBV3-1/TRBV3-2; d_gene: .; abundance: .; CDR3aa: CASSQPNRASSYEQYF; CDR3nt: TGTGCCAGCAGCCAACCCAACAGGGCCAGCTCCTACGAGCAGTACTTC
j_gene: TRBJ2-3; v_gene: TRBV15; d_gene: TRBD1; abundance: .; CDR3aa: CATSRQTGGIDTQYF; CDR3nt: TGTGCCACCAGCAGACAGACAGGGGGCATAGATACGCAGTATTTT
j_gene: TRBJ2-7; v_gene: TRBV7-2; d_gene: TRBD2; abundance: .; CDR3aa: CASSLTSGQTYEQYF; CDR3nt: TGTGCCAGCAGCTTAACTAGCGGGCAGACCTACGAGCAGTACTTC
j_gene: TRBJ2-7; v_gene: TRBV6-6; d_gene: TRBD2; abundance: few; CDR3aa: CASSFGLADEQYF; CDR3nt: TGTGCCAGCAGTTTTGGACTAGCGGACGAGCAGTACTTC
j_gene: TRBJ2-7; v_gene: TRBV5-1; d_gene: TRBD2; abundance: .; CDR3aa: CASSLIAGAIEQYF; CDR3nt: TGCGCCAGCAGCTTGATTGCGGGAGCCATAGAGCAGTACTTC
j_gene: TRBJ2-7; v_gene: TRBV6-2/TRBV6-3; d_gene: TRBD2; abundance: .; CDR3aa: CASSPSGGLYEQYF; CDR3nt: TGTGCCAGCAGCCCTAGCGGGGGGTTGTACGAGCAGTACTTC
j_gene: TRBJ2-1; v_gene: TRBV18; d_gene: .; abundance: .; CDR3aa: CASSPQTSSYNEQFF; CDR3nt: TGTGCCAGCTCACCACAAACGAGCTCCTACAATGAGCAGTTCTTC
j_gene: TRBJ2-2; v_gene: TRBV24-1; d_gene: .; abundance: once; CDR3aa: CATSDLTRANTGELFF; CDR3nt: TGTGCCACCAGTGATTTAACGCGTGCCAACACCGGGGAGCTGTTTTTT
j_gene: TRBJ1-5; v_gene: TRBV4-2; d_gene: .; abundance: .; CDR3aa: CASSQDEVQPQHF; CDR3nt: TGTGCCAGCAGCCAAGATGAGGTCCAGCCCCAGCATTTT
j_gene: TRBJ2-7; v_gene: TRBV11-3; d_gene: TRBD1; abundance: .; CDR3aa: CASSHDRVHEQYF; CDR3nt: TGTGCCAGCAGCCATGACAGGGTCCACGAGCAGTACTTC
j_gene: TRBJ2-7; v_gene: TRBV19; d_gene: TRBD1; abundance: .; CDR3aa: CASTQPQGQGPYEQYF; CDR3nt: TGTGCCAGTACCCAACCCCAGGGACAGGGACCCTACGAGCAGTACTTC
j_gene: TRBJ2-7; v_gene: TRBV7-2; d_gene: TRBD2; abundance: .; CDR3aa: CASSPSGSVSWIDEQYF; CDR3nt: TGTGCCAGCAGCCCTAGCGGGAGTGTTTCGTGGATAGACGAGCAGTACTTC
j_gene: TRBJ1-1; v_gene: TRBV28; d_gene: .; abundance: few; CDR3aa: CAAETGMRTEAFF; CDR3nt: TGTGCCGCCGAAACAGGGATGCGCACTGAAGCTTTCTTT
j_gene: TRBJ2-3; v_gene: TRBV7-2; d_gene: TRBD2; abundance: .; CDR3aa: CASSLGGSGSADTQYF; CDR3nt: TGTGCCAGCAGCTTAGGTGGTAGCGGGAGTGCAGATACGCAGTATTTT
j_gene: TRBJ1-4; v_gene: TRBV18; d_gene: TRBD1; abundance: .; CDR3aa: CASSPDRGTNEKLFF; CDR3nt: TGTGCCAGCTCACCGGACAGGGGGACTAATGAAAAACTGTTTTTT
j_gene: TRBJ1-4; v_gene: TRBV28; d_gene: .; abundance: .; CDR3aa: CASSSTGANEKLFF; CDR3nt: TGTGCCAGCAGTTCGACAGGCGCTAATGAAAAACTGTTTTTT
j_gene: TRBJ2-2; v_gene: TRBV19; d_gene: .; abundance: .; CDR3aa: CASTVVESNTGELFF; CDR3nt: TGTGCCAGTACCGTGGTGGAGTCGAACACCGGGGAGCTGTTTTTT
j_gene: TRBJ2-1; v_gene: TRBV21-1; d_gene: .; abundance: .; CDR3aa: CASLGLGQFF; CDR3nt: TGTGCCAGCCTAGGATTAGGCCAGTTCTTC
j_gene: TRBJ2-2; v_gene: TRBV19; d_gene: .; abundance: .; CDR3aa: CASSTPGRGAGGELFF; CDR3nt: TGTGCCAGTAGTACACCGGGACGGGGGGCTGGCGGGGAGCTGTTTTTT
j_gene: TRBJ1-2; v_gene: TRBV27; d_gene: .; abundance: few; CDR3aa: CASSSPREGIYGYTF; CDR3nt: TGTGCCAGCAGTTCCCCAAGGGAGGGGATCTATGGCTACACCTTC
j_gene: TRBJ2-3; v_gene: TRBV19; d_gene: .; abundance: .; CDR3aa: CASSMRPSPRIDTQYF; CDR3nt: TGTGCCAGTAGTATGCGCCCTAGCCCCAGAATAGATACGCAGTATTTT
j_gene: TRBJ1-6; v_gene: TRBV10-3; d_gene: .; abundance: .; CDR3aa: CAISWGGVGTASSPLHF; CDR3nt: TGTGCCATCAGTTGGGGGGGTGTCGGGACTGCCAGTTCACCCCTCCACTTT
j_gene: TRBJ2-4; v_gene: TRBV5-6; d_gene: .; abundance: .; CDR3aa: CASSLSFDIQYF; CDR3nt: TGTGCCAGCAGCTTGTCTTTTGACATTCAGTACTTC
j_gene: TRBJ1-2; v_gene: TRBV7-8; d_gene: .; abundance: .; CDR3aa: CASSLGQTYGYTF; CDR3nt: TGTGCCAGCAGCTTAGGACAAACCTATGGCTACACCTTC
j_gene: TRBJ1-2; v_gene: TRBV2; d_gene: TRBD1; abundance: .; CDR3aa: CASTASGTGGYGYTF; CDR3nt: TGTGCCAGCACCGCGTCGGGGACAGGGGGATATGGCTACACCTTC
j_gene: TRBJ2-7; v_gene: TRBV28; d_gene: .; abundance: .; CDR3aa: CASSLQGGVGEQYF; CDR3nt: TGTGCCAGCAGTTTACAAGGAGGGGTAGGGGAGCAGTACTTC
j_gene: TRBJ1-5; v_gene: TRBV2; d_gene: TRBD1; abundance: .; CDR3aa: CASRGDRGSNQPQHF; CDR3nt: TGTGCCAGCAGGGGGGACAGGGGAAGCAATCAGCCCCAGCATTTT
j_gene: TRBJ2-1; v_gene: TRBV14; d_gene: .; abundance: few; CDR3aa: CASSQDVRSSQFF; CDR3nt: TGTGCCAGCAGCCAAGATGTGAGATCCTCTCAGTTCTTC
j_gene: TRBJ1-2; v_gene: TRBV5-1; d_gene: .; abundance: .; CDR3aa: CASSRQEGNYGYTF; CDR3nt: TGCGCCAGCAGCCGTCAGGAGGGTAACTATGGCTACACCTTC
j_gene: TRBJ1-5; v_gene: TRBV5-1; d_gene: TRBD1; abundance: .; CDR3aa: CASSWNPGQGYQPQHF; CDR3nt: TGCGCCAGCAGCTGGAACCCGGGACAGGGATATCAGCCCCAGCATTTT
j_gene: TRBJ2-7; v_gene: TRBV2; d_gene: TRBD1; abundance: .; CDR3aa: CASSAGGQGTYEQYF; CDR3nt: TGTGCCAGCAGCGCTGGCGGACAGGGTACCTACGAGCAGTACTTC
j_gene: TRBJ1-3; v_gene: TRBV6-5; d_gene: TRBD1; abundance: .; CDR3aa: CASRGQGASGNTIYF; CDR3nt: TGTGCCAGCAGGGGACAGGGGGCTTCGGGAAACACCATATATTTT
j_gene: TRBJ2-1; v_gene: TRBV4-3; d_gene: TRBD1; abundance: .; CDR3aa: CASSQEDRASGEQFF; CDR3nt: TGCGCCAGCAGCCAAGAGGACAGGGCATCGGGTGAGCAGTTCTTC
j_gene: TRBJ2-7; v_gene: TRBV7-2; d_gene: TRBD2; abundance: .; CDR3aa: CASRPSGGYEQYF; CDR3nt: TGTGCCAGCAGGCCTAGCGGGGGCTACGAGCAGTACTTC
j_gene: TRBJ2-1; v_gene: TRBV7-9; d_gene: TRBD2; abundance: .; CDR3aa: CASSLVGSGNEQFF; CDR3nt: TGTGCCAGCAGCTTAGTGGGTAGCGGGAACGAGCAGTTCTTC
j_gene: TRBJ1-2; v_gene: TRBV30; d_gene: .; abundance: .; CDR3aa: CAWEARQGYTF; CDR3nt: TGTGCCTGGGAGGCGAGACAAGGCTACACCTTC
j_gene: TRBJ2-7; v_gene: TRBV6-6; d_gene: .; abundance: .; CDR3aa: CASIRDSVNYEQYF; CDR3nt: TGTGCCAGCATTAGGGATAGCGTTAACTACGAGCAGTACTTC
j_gene: TRBJ1-1; v_gene: TRBV12-5; d_gene: .; abundance: .; CDR3aa: CASGLTGPNTEAFF; CDR3nt: TGTGCTAGTGGTTTGACAGGGCCGAACACTGAAGCTTTCTTT
j_gene: TRBJ2-2; v_gene: TRBV2; d_gene: .; abundance: .; CDR3aa: CATTITRTGELFF; CDR3nt: TGTGCCACTACGATCACTCGCACCGGGGAGCTGTTTTTT
j_gene: TRBJ2-1; v_gene: TRBV5-4; d_gene: .; abundance: once; CDR3aa: CASSPSLESYNEQFF; CDR3nt: TGTGCCAGCAGCCCTTCCCTTGAGTCCTACAATGAGCAGTTCTTC
j_gene: TRBJ1-1; v_gene: TRBV20-1; d_gene: .; abundance: .; CDR3aa: CSARAYTEAFF; CDR3nt: TGCAGTGCTAGAGCGTACACTGAAGCTTTCTTT
j_gene: TRBJ2-2; v_gene: TRBV27; d_gene: TRBD2; abundance: .; CDR3aa: CASSPKGLAGGPGELFF; CDR3nt: TGTGCCAGCAGCCCTAAGGGACTAGCGGGAGGGCCGGGGGAGCTGTTTTTT